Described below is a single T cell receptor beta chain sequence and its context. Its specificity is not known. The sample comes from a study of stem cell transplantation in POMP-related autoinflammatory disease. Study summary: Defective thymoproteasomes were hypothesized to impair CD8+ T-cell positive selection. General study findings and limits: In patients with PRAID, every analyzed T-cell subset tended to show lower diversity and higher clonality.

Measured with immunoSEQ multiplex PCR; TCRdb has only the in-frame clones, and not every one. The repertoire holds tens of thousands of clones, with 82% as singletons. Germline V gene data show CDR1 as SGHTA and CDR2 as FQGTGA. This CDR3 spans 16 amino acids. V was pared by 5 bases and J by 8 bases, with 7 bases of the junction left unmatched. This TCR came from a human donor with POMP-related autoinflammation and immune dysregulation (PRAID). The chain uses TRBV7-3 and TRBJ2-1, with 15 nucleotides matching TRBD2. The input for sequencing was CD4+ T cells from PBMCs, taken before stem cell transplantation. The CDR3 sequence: CASSLIGTSGRYEQFF. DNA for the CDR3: TGTGCCAGCAGCCTAATCGGGACTAGCGGGAGGTATGAGCAGTTCTTC.